This T cell receptor beta chain originates from a study of technical replicates of blood from several donors. This clone was detected only a few times. Assay: immunoSEQ multiplex PCR; the TCRdb copy retains only in-frame clones and omits some. The sample has about 63,000 clones, approximately 86% seen once. The CDR3 sequence is 14 residues long. V was clipped by 6 bases and J by 1 base, with 12 bases between them. The germline V gene has CDR1 SNHLY and CDR2 FYNNEI. The sequenced sample was PBMCs. The source of this sequence is a human donor in good health. Some clones in this sample may be carry-over from other donors' samples. The genes are TRBV2 and TRBJ1-1; D remains ambiguous. The CDR3 spells CASSMRVRNTEAFF. CDR3 coding DNA: TGTGCCAGCAGCATGAGGGTCAGGAACACTGAAGCTTTCTTT.